A selection of T cell receptor beta chains follows, all from one sample in a study of blood T cells in healthy people across ages. TCRdb recomputed calls from the 5' RACE reads with MiXCR, one row per CDR3 protein. The profile covers 600,000 or so distinct CDR3 sequences, with under 30% appearing a single time and about 15% taken by the ten largest. The sequenced material came from blood. The source is a woman older than 75 in good health. The CDR3 runs from the conserved cysteine through the conserved F or W. A D gene is named only where the DNA matches it firmly. Clone size appears in some rows only: once, few, many, or a class for an expanded clone.

size	D	length	V	J	CDR3	DNA
few	TRBD1	15	TRBV7-6	TRBJ2-5	CASRLGTGGGYEQYF	TGTGCCAGCAGGTTAGGAACAGGGGGCGGTTATGAGCAGTACTTC
-	TRBD1	17	TRBV5-1	TRBJ1-1	CASSWETGPGMNTEAFF	TGCGCCAGCAGCTGGGAGACAGGGCCGGGGATGAACACTGAAGCTTTCTTT
many	TRBD1	14	TRBV9	TRBJ2-3	CASSVGQGRDTQYF	TGTGCCAGCAGCGTCGGACAGGGTAGAGATACGCAGTATTTT
many	-	15	TRBV6-5	TRBJ2-1	CASSYEGGRWDEQFF	TGTGCCAGCAGTTACGAGGGGGGCCGTTGGGATGAGCAGTTCTTC
many	TRBD2	15	TRBV30	TRBJ2-3	CAWLSPAGSTDTQYF	TGTGCCTGGCTTTCCCCAGCGGGGAGCACAGATACGCAGTATTTT
few	-	14	TRBV9	TRBJ1-1	CASSVDLGNTEAFF	TGTGCCAGCAGCGTAGATTTGGGAAACACTGAAGCTTTCTTT
-	TRBD1	13	TRBV6-1	TRBJ1-2	CASRAGTADGYTF	TGTGCCAGCAGGGCCGGGACAGCTGATGGCTACACCTTC
many	-	12	TRBV12-3/TRBV12-4	TRBJ1-5	CASSKLGQPQHF	TGTGCCAGCAGTAAACTCGGACAGCCCCAGCATTTT
-	-	13	TRBV4-1	TRBJ2-5	CASSQDYGQKQYF	TGCGCCAGCAGCCAGGATTATGGGCAGAAGCAGTACTTC
many	-	13	TRBV18	TRBJ2-7	CASSPRHGYEQYF	TGTGCCAGCTCACCACGGCACGGCTACGAGCAGTACTTC
many	-	13	TRBV30	TRBJ1-5	CAWNDRINQPQHF	TGTGCCTGGAACGACCGTATCAATCAGCCCCAGCATTTT
many	-	17	TRBV20-1	TRBJ2-1	CSARWARTTLSYNEQFF	TGCAGTGCTAGATGGGCCAGAACCACCCTTTCCTACAATGAGCAGTTCTTC
-	-	15	TRBV12-3/TRBV12-4	TRBJ1-2	CASSLGSGEIGGYTF	TGTGCCAGCAGTTTAGGCTCCGGCGAAATAGGAGGCTACACCTTC
-	TRBD1	14	TRBV4-2	TRBJ1-1	CASSQEQGGAEAFF	TGTGCCAGCAGCCAAGAACAGGGGGGCGCTGAAGCTTTCTTT
many	-	16	TRBV6-1	TRBJ2-5	CASSELMGGPQETQYF	TGTGCCAGCAGTGAATTAATGGGGGGGCCGCAAGAGACCCAGTACTTC
many	-	14	TRBV5-1	TRBJ2-5	CASSKVAAQETQYF	TGCGCCAGCAGCAAGGTAGCGGCGCAAGAGACCCAGTACTTC
once	-	16	TRBV2	TRBJ1-2	CASSEAGLRGNYGYTF	TGTGCCAGCAGTGAAGCGGGCCTTAGGGGGAACTATGGCTACACCTTC
many	TRBD1	14	TRBV4-3	TRBJ1-2	CASSGTGGRNGYTF	TGCGCCAGCAGCGGGACAGGGGGCAGAAATGGCTACACCTTC
few	-	16	TRBV4-1	TRBJ1-1	CASSQDSYRMNTEAFF	TGCGCCAGCAGCCAAGATTCTTACCGTATGAACACTGAAGCTTTCTTT
-	TRBD1	13	TRBV20-1	TRBJ2-2	CSAGQGNTGELFF	TGCAGTGCTGGACAGGGCAACACCGGGGAGCTGTTTTTT
many	-	12	TRBV7-2	TRBJ1-1	CASSHTYTEAFF	TGTGCCAGCAGCCACACTTACACTGAAGCTTTCTTT
many	-	14	TRBV3-1	TRBJ2-7	CASSQDPEPYEQYF	TGTGCCAGCAGCCAAGACCCAGAGCCCTACGAGCAGTACTTC
many	TRBD2	15	TRBV20-1	TRBJ2-1	CSAAYTSGGVLGEFF	TGCAGTGCTGCATACACTAGCGGGGGAGTATTGGGGGAGTTCTTC
-	-	17	TRBV5-1	TRBJ1-6	CASSPVEIARRNSPLHF	TGCGCCAGCAGCCCCGTTGAGATAGCTCGGAGGAATTCACCCCTCCACTTT
-	TRBD1	18	TRBV18	TRBJ1-6	CASSPKHDRGSYNSPLHF	TGTGCCAGCTCACCCAAACATGACAGGGGTTCCTATAATTCACCCCTCCACTTT
-	-	20	TRBV29-1	TRBJ2-3	CSTAATEQGDWRGGGDTQYF	TGCAGTACAGCCGCTACTGAGCAGGGGGACTGGCGCGGGGGAGGAGATACGCAGTATTTT
-	-	12	TRBV28	TRBJ1-4	CASTSTNEKLFF	TGTGCCAGCACTTCAACTAATGAAAAACTGTTTTTT
many	-	14	TRBV12-3/TRBV12-4	TRBJ2-5	CASSSDKFPETQYF	TGTGCCAGCAGTTCCGATAAGTTCCCGGAGACCCAGTACTTC
few	-	17	TRBV21-1	TRBJ2-2	CASSSDRGQENTGELFF	TGTGCCAGCAGCAGCGACAGGGGGCAAGAGAACACCGGGGAGCTGTTTTTT
few	-	15	TRBV20-1	TRBJ1-6	CSASRPEAYNSPLHF	TGCAGTGCTAGTAGGCCCGAAGCTTATAATTCACCCCTCCACTTT
-	-	14	TRBV10-3	TRBJ2-1	CAISELQQYNGQFF	TGTGCCATCAGCGAACTGCAACAGTACAATGGGCAGTTCTTC
many	-	13	TRBV7-6	TRBJ2-7	CASSLWTNYEQYF	TGTGCCAGCAGCTTATGGACTAACTACGAGCAGTACTTC
-	TRBD1	17	TRBV24-1	TRBJ1-2	CATSDPGTGGAVSGYTF	TGTGCCACCAGTGACCCCGGGACAGGGGGCGCGGTTAGTGGCTACACCTTC
-	-	15	TRBV9	TRBJ2-3	CASSVVGGEGDTQCF	TGTGCCAGCAGCGTAGTCGGCGGGGAAGGGGATACACAGTGTTTT
few	-	15	TRBV12-3/TRBV12-4	TRBJ1-6	CASSLALGTNSPLHF	TGTGCCAGCAGTTTAGCGCTAGGGACCAATTCACCCCTCCACTTT
many	-	13	TRBV2	TRBJ2-7	CASSVGFREEQYF	TGTGCCAGCAGTGTGGGGTTCAGGGAGGAGCAGTACTTC
-	-	15	TRBV25-1	TRBJ1-5	CASSESKNSCQPQHF	TGTGCCAGCAGTGAGTCCAAAAATTCGTGTCAGCCCCAGCATTTT
many	-	14	TRBV5-6	TRBJ2-7	CASSGGPVNYEQYF	TGTGCCAGCAGTGGCGGCCCCGTTAACTACGAGCAGTACTTC
-	TRBD2	17	TRBV3-1	TRBJ2-2	CASSQFSGGRNTGELFF	TGTGCCAGCAGCCAATTTAGCGGGGGCCGGAACACCGGGGAGCTGTTTTTT
many	TRBD1	14	TRBV6-5	TRBJ2-1	CASNGQGAGNEQFF	TGTGCCAGCAACGGACAGGGGGCAGGCAATGAGCAGTTCTTC
many	-	13	TRBV2	TRBJ2-7	CASKVGELYEQYF	TGTGCCAGCAAGGTTGGGGAACTCTACGAGCAGTACTTC
-	TRBD2	15	TRBV20-1	TRBJ2-3	CSASTSGGSADTQYF	TGCAGTGCTAGTACTAGCGGGGGTAGCGCAGATACGCAGTATTTT
many	TRBD1	15	TRBV3-1	TRBJ2-5	CASSLNRGSSETQYF	TGTGCCAGCAGCCTCAACAGGGGATCGTCTGAGACCCAGTACTTC
many	TRBD2	16	TRBV20-1	TRBJ2-3	CSAVPRASGGGDTQYF	TGCAGTGCGGTACCTCGGGCTAGCGGGGGGGGAGATACGCAGTATTTT
-	-	19	TRBV4-3	TRBJ2-7	CASSQEGGSGQRLSYEQYF	TGCGCCAGCAGCCAAGAGGGGGGGAGTGGACAGCGTCTCTCCTACGAGCAGTACTTC
-	TRBD1	16	TRBV18	TRBJ2-4	CASSPPLGGISNIQYF	TGTGCCAGCTCACCCCCGTTAGGGGGCATATCAAACATTCAGTACTTC
few	TRBD1	16	TRBV6-2/TRBV6-3	TRBJ1-1	CASSFNPGQVNTEAFF	TGTGCCAGCAGCTTCAATCCGGGACAGGTGAACACTGAAGCTTTCTTT
few	-	15	TRBV5-1	TRBJ1-1	CASSLVGDPSAEAFF	TGCGCCAGCAGCTTGGTAGGTGATCCATCCGCTGAAGCTTTCTTT
-	-	16	TRBV28	TRBJ2-7	CASSLFWDTDSYEQYF	TGTGCCAGCAGTTTATTTTGGGACACAGACTCCTACGAGCAGTACTTC
few	-	11	TRBV30	TRBJ1-2	CAWDLSGGYTF	TGTGCCTGGGACCTCTCAGGAGGCTACACCTTC
-	-	15	TRBV9	TRBJ2-5	CASSVALTGQETQYF	TGTGCCAGCAGCGTAGCCCTGACGGGACAAGAGACCCAGTACTTC